This note documents a single T cell receptor beta chain sequence. The repertoire was sequenced with immunoSEQ multiplex PCR; TCRdb's copy has only in-frame clones and lacks some. The profile covers 55,000 to 75,000 clones, with 80% to 95% appearing a single time and about 4.4% taken by the ten largest. The entry originates in a study of technical replicates of blood from a few donors. The TCR comes from a human donor in good health. Some clones in this sample may be carry-over from other donors' samples. Source material: PBMCs.

CDR3 coding DNA: TGCGCCAGCAGCGCAGTTCTAGGGGAAAGCTCCTACAATGAGCAGTTCTTC. As protein: CASSAVLGESSYNEQFF. The chain uses TRBV5-1 and TRBJ2-1; D might be TRBD1 (5 bases). The CDR3 covers 17 residues. V lost 4 bases, J lost 0 bases, and 17 bases lay in between. CDR1 is SGHRS, CDR2 YFSETQ, per germline.